Described below is a single T cell receptor beta chain sequence and its context. This entry comes from a study of T cell changes during pregnancy in multiple sclerosis. V lost 1 base to trimming and J lost 2 bases, with 9 bases between them. The CDR3 totals 13 residues. CDR1 and CDR2 (germline): GTSNPN, SVGIG (reference sequence). The table came from immunoSEQ multiplex PCR; TCRdb's copy has only in-frame clones and leaves some out. In the table there are about 44,000 clones, roughly 90% of which are singletons. The sample consisted of CD4+ T cells from peripheral blood mononuclear cells, taken before pregnancy. The rearrangement uses TRBV30 and TRBJ2-7, with a tentative D call TRBD1 (5 bases). The receptor was derived from a female donor with multiple sclerosis, enrolled in a pregnancy study. The CDR3: CAWSDWGPYEQYF. The CDR3, as DNA: TGTGCCTGGAGTGATTGGGGCCCCTACGAGCAGTACTTC. The full variable domain, its missing parts supplied by reference TRBV30 and TRBJ2-7, is SQTIHQWPATLVQPVGSPLSLECTVEGTSNPNLYWYRQAAGRGLQLLFYSVGIGQISSEVPQNLSASRPQDRQFILSSKKLLLSDSGFYLCAWSDWGPYEQYFGPGTRLTVT.